This TCR beta chain derives from a study of T cell responses to AZD1222 COVID-19 vaccine. Findings of the study overall: The reported proportion of spike-specific TCRs targeting unmutated variant regions was nearly half. Repertoire samples came only from after the peak T cell response.

The CDR3 is 14 residues long. V dropped 0 bases and J dropped 0 bases, with 4 bases sitting between them. The germline V gene encodes CDR1 SGDLS and CDR2 YYNGEE. TCRdb's copy holds only in-frame clones and misses some; the assay was immunoSEQ multiplex PCR. The data contain approximately 180,000 clones, just under 95% of them seen just once; the ten biggest clones take up 0.95% to 1.3%. This clone is a singleton in its sample. The antigen is unknown. The TCR sequence derives from an adult who received the MenACWY meningococcal vaccine as a control. V usage is TRBV9 and J usage is TRBJ1-5, with no clear D. The specimen was peripheral blood, collected 28 days after the second dose of the MenACWY control vaccine. CDR3 residues: CASSVGHSNQPQHF. CDR3 nucleotides: TGTGCCAGCAGCGTAGGGCATAGCAATCAGCCCCAGCATTTT.